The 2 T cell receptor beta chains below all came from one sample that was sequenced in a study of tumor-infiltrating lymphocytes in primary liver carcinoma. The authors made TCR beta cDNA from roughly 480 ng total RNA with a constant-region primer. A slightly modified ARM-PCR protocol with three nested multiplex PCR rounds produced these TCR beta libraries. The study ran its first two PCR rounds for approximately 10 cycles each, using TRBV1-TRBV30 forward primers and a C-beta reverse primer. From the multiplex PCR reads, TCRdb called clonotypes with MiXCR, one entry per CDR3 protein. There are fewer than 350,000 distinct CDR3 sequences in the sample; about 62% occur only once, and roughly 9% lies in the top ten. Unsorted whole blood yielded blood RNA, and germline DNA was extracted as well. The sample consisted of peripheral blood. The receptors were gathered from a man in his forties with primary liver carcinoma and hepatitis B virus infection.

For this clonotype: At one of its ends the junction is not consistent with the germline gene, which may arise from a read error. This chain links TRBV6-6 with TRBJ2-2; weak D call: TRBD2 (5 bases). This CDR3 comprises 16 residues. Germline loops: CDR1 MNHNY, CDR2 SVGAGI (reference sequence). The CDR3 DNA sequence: TGTGCCAGCACCCGTCAAGAGGGCCTTAGGCCCGGGGAGCTGTATTTT. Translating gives CASTRQEGLRPGELYF.

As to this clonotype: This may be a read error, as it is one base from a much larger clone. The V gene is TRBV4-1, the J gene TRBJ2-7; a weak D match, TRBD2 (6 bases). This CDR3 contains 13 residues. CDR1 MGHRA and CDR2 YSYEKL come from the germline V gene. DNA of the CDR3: TGCGCCAGCAGCCAAGGGACGGACTACGAGCAGCACTTC. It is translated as CASSQGTDYEQHF.